This is a list of T cell receptor beta chains from one sample in a study of monozygotic twins with inflammatory bowel disease. Following a re-call of the 5' RACE reads, TCRdb has one entry per CDR3 protein and lacks DNA. The sample table includes approximately 400,000 distinct CDR3 sequences. The sequencing input was blood. The receptors here all came from a human donor with ulcerative colitis or Crohn's disease, or a healthy co-twin of an affected twin (not recorded which). Each CDR3 is given with its conserved first and last residue.

V,J,length,CDR3
TRBV19,TRBJ2-5,14,CASSIQRGQETQYF
TRBV3-1,TRBJ1-6,13,CASSLSYPGPLHF
TRBV10-2,TRBJ1-2,15,CASRGAGAEGYGYTF
TRBV3-1,TRBJ2-1,14,CASSQIGGSVEQFF
TRBV9,TRBJ2-3,15,CASSVGWGSTDTQYF
TRBV18,TRBJ2-7,16,CASSPPGLAGVNEQYF
TRBV2,TRBJ1-1,14,CASSILRTNTEAFF
TRBV7-2,TRBJ2-3,14,CASSGSGGYDTQYF
TRBV7-2,TRBJ2-4,12,CASSSRKNIQYF
TRBV14,TRBJ1-2,15,CASSQEDRTNYGYTF
TRBV20-1,TRBJ2-7,13,CSASFLAPYEQYF
TRBV5-4,TRBJ1-3,15,CASSERGNSGNTIYF
TRBV10-3,TRBJ1-1,15,CAISESDRRYTEAFF
TRBV4-2,TRBJ2-3,16,CASSQDPGGITDTQYF
TRBV7-2,TRBJ2-2,15,CASSFGGQGSGELFF
TRBV6-5,TRBJ2-7,14,CASSYTDGSYEQYF
TRBV12-3/TRBV12-4,TRBJ1-5,12,CASRGVDQPQHF
TRBV18,TRBJ2-1,16,CASSPQATKNYNEQFF
TRBV6-1,TRBJ2-2,16,CASSDGGAPSTGELFF
TRBV4-3,TRBJ2-1,13,CASSQEIGSEQFF
TRBV29-1,TRBJ2-7,13,CSVLTGGHYEQYF
TRBV29-1,TRBJ2-1,14,CSVLGLADGSEQFF
TRBV20-1,TRBJ2-1,12,CSAAILANEQFF
TRBV7-2,TRBJ2-1,16,CASSLAGGGTYNEQFF
TRBV6-6,TRBJ2-7,14,CASSPIWGDSEPDF
TRBV12-3/TRBV12-4,TRBJ2-3,17,CASSHYRTGRGTDTQYF
TRBV15,TRBJ1-1,15,CATSREGAANTEAFF
TRBV4-1,TRBJ1-1,13,CASSRDMGAEAFF
TRBV5-4,TRBJ1-5,16,CASSSDTLRCDQPQHF
TRBV12-3/TRBV12-4,TRBJ1-6,13,CASSLGAVSPLHF
TRBV20-1,TRBJ1-5,14,CSGSSNSYNQPQHF
TRBV5-1,TRBJ1-3,14,CASSLGGGGNTIYF